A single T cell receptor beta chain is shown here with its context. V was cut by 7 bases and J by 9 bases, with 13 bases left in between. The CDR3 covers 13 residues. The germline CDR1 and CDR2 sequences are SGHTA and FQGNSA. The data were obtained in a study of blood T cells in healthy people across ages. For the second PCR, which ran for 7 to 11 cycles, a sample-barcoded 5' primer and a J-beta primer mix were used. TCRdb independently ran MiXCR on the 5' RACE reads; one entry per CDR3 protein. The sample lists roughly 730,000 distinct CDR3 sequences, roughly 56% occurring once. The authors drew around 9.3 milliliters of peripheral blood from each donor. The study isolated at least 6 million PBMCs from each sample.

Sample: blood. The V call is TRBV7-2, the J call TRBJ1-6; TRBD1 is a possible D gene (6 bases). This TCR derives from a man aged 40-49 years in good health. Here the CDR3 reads CASKQGWGSPLHF. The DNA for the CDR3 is TGTGCCAGCAAACAGGGCTGGGGTTCACCCCTCCACTTT.